The 31 T cell receptor beta chains presented below share a single source sample, sequenced in a study of blood T cell repertoires in COVID-19 (dated by TCRdb to between 2020 and 2021). Library construction relied on the immunoSEQ multiplex PCR assay. TCRdb provides this immuneACCESS table in a form limited to in-frame rearrangements. Some clones are lacking; in checked studies, under half of them reflect an unresolved V gene, and why the rest are absent is not known. The sample yields 300,000 to 400,000 clones; 80% to 90% were counted once. The ten largest account for around 4% of the sample. Sequencing was carried out using PBMCs or T cells enriched from blood (not recorded which). Receptor source: a middle-aged woman with acute COVID-19.

The genes are TRBV7-8 and TRBJ2-2; 8 positions match TRBD1. V was pared by 2 bases and J by 4 bases, with 3 bases of the junction left unmatched. CDR1 SGHVS and CDR2 FQNEAQ come from the germline V gene. This CDR3 spans 15 amino acids. Written as DNA, the CDR3 is TGTGCCAGCAGCTTACGCACAGGGGGCACCGGGGAGCTGTTTTTT. This codes for CASSLRTGGTGELFF.

This clone was recorded once. In the same sample, other DNA sequences code for this CDR3. CDR3 loop: CASSVSGGTEAFF. The DNA for the CDR3 is TGTGCCAGCAGTGTATCCGGGGGCACTGAAGCTTTCTTT. The rearrangement joins TRBV2 to TRBJ1-1; the D gene is possibly TRBD1 (5 bases). This CDR3 has 13 amino acids. Trimming took 4 bases from V and 4 from J, leaving 10 bases between them. The V gene's germline CDR1 is SNHLY and CDR2 FYNNEI.

The chain links TRBV19 to TRBJ1-2; 11 bases match TRBD1. The germline gives CDR1 LNHDA, CDR2 SQIVND (reference sequence). The CDR3 covers 16 residues. V gave up 5 bases and J gave up 9 bases; unmatched junction bases: 14. CDR3 residues: CASSPLVKGTGGSYTF. CDR3 DNA sequence: TGTGCCAGTAGTCCCCTTGTGAAGGGGACAGGGGGAAGCTACACCTTC.

The gene calls are TRBV5-4 and TRBJ2-3; D may be TRBD1 (6 bases). The CDR3 is 15 amino acids. Germline V gene data show CDR1 as SGHNT and CDR2 as YYREEE (reference sequence). Trimming removed 7 bases at V and 1 base at J, with 16 bases between. This chain's CDR3 is CASAPDRRGTDTQYF. DNA of the CDR3: TGTGCCAGCGCCCCCGACAGGCGGGGCACAGATACGCAGTATTTT. Complete variable domain (other parts from reference TRBV5-4 and TRBJ2-3): ETGVTQSPTHLIKTRGQQVTLRCSSQSGHNTVSWYQQALGQGPQFIFQYYREEENGRGNFPPRFSGLQFPNYSSELNVNALELDDSALYLCASAPDRRGTDTQYFGPGTRLTVL.

V is TRBV7-2 and J is TRBJ2-6, with TRBD2 identical over 12 bases. CDR3 length equals 18 residues. Unmatched junction bases numbered 5, after V lost 3 bases and J lost 2 bases. Germline values: CDR1 SGHTA, CDR2 FQGNSA. The CDR3 spells CASSFLAGGPAGANVLTF. CDR3 bases: TGTGCCAGCAGCTTCCTAGCGGGGGGGCCGGCTGGGGCCAACGTCCTGACTTTC.

The chain couples TRBV28 to TRBJ2-3; 13 bases agree with TRBD2. The CDR3 has 15 residues. The germline V gene has CDR1 MDHEN and CDR2 SYDVKM. V gave up 6 bases and J gave up 3 bases; unmatched junction bases: 3. The CDR3 DNA follows: TGTGCCAGCAGGGGGACTAGCGGGAAAACAGATACGCAGTATTTT. Its translation: CASRGTSGKTDTQYF.

The chain employs TRBV7-9 and TRBJ1-2; D ambiguous. The CDR3 is 11 amino acids. Germline assignment: CDR1 SEHNR and CDR2 FQNEAQ (reference sequence). With 6 bases removed from V and 6 bases from J, the gap between germline ends came to 8 bases. The CDR3 sequence: CASSSSDGYTF. Here the CDR3 DNA reads TGTGCCAGCAGTTCCAGCGATGGCTACACCTTC.

CDR3 in DNA: TGTGCCAGTAGTATAGATGGGCCCTATGGCTACACCTTC. Translated: CASSIDGPYGYTF. J is TRBJ1-2 and V is TRBV19; D uncertain. V was clipped by 0 bases and J by 4 bases, with 6 bases between them. Per germline, CDR1 LNHDA and CDR2 SQIVND (reference sequence). The CDR3 spans 13 residues.

The chain uses TRBV4-2 and TRBJ2-2; a weak D match, TRBD2 (5 bases). The germline V gene encodes CDR1 LGHNA and CDR2 YNFKEQ. Deletions cut 3 bases from V and 8 bases from J, with 13 bases between. The CDR3 runs 14 residues. Here the CDR3 reads CASSHGLRTGELFF. CDR3 in DNA: TGTGCCAGCAGCCATGGACTCCGGACTGGGGAGCTGTTTTTT.

The rearrangement joins TRBV28 to TRBJ1-2; 10 bases match TRBD1. The germline CDR1 and CDR2 sequences are MDHEN and SYDVKM. V lost 2 bases and J lost 8; bases outside the gene matches: 8. The CDR3 is 15 amino acids. The CDR3 DNA follows: TGTGCCAGCAGTTTAGAACCGGGACAGGGGAGAGGCTACACCTTC. Translation gives CASSLEPGQGRGYTF.

This rearrangement joins TRBV7-3 to TRBJ2-2; 10 bases are a match to TRBD2. The germline gives CDR1 SGHTA, CDR2 FQGTGA. J was trimmed by 1 base and V by 5 bases; bases with no gene match: 4. This CDR3 is built from 16 residues. The CDR3 region is CASSPRLAGNTGELFF. The CDR3 DNA reads TGTGCCAGCAGCCCGAGACTAGCGGGGAACACCGGGGAGCTGTTTTTT.

This clone was observed once. The chain has TRBV5-6 and TRBJ2-3; 10 bases agree with TRBD1. V lost 4 bases to trimming and J lost 4 bases; unmatched junction nucleotides: 3. Germline V gene lookup returns CDR1 SGHDT and CDR2 YYEEEE. The CDR3 loop spans 14 amino acids. CDR3: CASSGGTGADTQYF. The CDR3 coding sequence is TGTGCCAGCAGCGGCGGGACAGGGGCAGATACGCAGTATTTT. Full variable domain (outside the CDR3, taken from reference TRBV5-6 and TRBJ2-3): DAGVTQSPTHLIKTRGQQVTLRCSPKSGHDTVSWYQQALGQGPQFIFQYYEEEERQRGNFPDRFSGHQFPNYSSELNVNALLLGDSALYLCASSGGTGADTQYFGPGTRLTVL.

This sequence joins TRBV7-2 and TRBJ2-1, with 8 positions matching TRBD2. With V trimmed by 1 base and J by 8 bases, 10 bases remained unmatched. CDR3 length equals 16 residues. CDR1 SGHTA and CDR2 FQGNSA come from the germline V gene. CDR3 DNA: TGTGCCAGCAGCTTAGAGGGAGCGGGAGTGATCGATGAGCAGTTCTTC. Its protein is CASSLEGAGVIDEQFF.

The chain couples TRBV29-1 to TRBJ2-3, with 8 bases matching TRBD2. V lost 7 bases and J lost 2; bases outside the gene matches: 17. The length of the CDR3 is 17 residues. The germline V gene has CDR1 SQVTM and CDR2 ANQGSEA. As DNA, the CDR3 is TGCAGCGCCCCCCCCACCGGAGCTAGCGGGTTCACAGATACGCAGTATTTT. This codes for CSAPPTGASGFTDTQYF.

V and J are TRBV4-3 and TRBJ1-1, with 8 bases identical to TRBD1. Germline V gene sequence: CDR1 LGHNA, CDR2 YSLEER. With 4 bases clipped from V and 4 bases from J, the junction kept 2 bases outside the gene matches. The CDR3 length is 13 residues. This CDR3 is CASSPTGGTEAFF. The DNA of the CDR3 is TGCGCCAGCAGCCCCACAGGGGGCACTGAAGCTTTCTTT.

This sequence joins TRBV20-1 and TRBJ2-7; D is possibly TRBD1 (5 bases). V was cut by 3 bases and J by 0 bases, with 12 bases left in between. The CDR3 length is 14 residues. The germline V gene encodes CDR1 DFQATT and CDR2 SNEGSKA (reference sequence). The CDR3 coding sequence is TGCAGTGCTAGTCCCTTAGGGGACTCCTACGAGCAGTACTTC. Its protein is CSASPLGDSYEQYF.

The genes are TRBV3-1 (or the pseudogene TRBV3-2) and TRBJ2-7, with D tentatively TRBD2 (6 bases). Germline V gene data show CDR1 as LGHDT and CDR2 as YNNKEL (reference sequence). The V end lost 4 bases, the J end lost 3 bases, and 7 bases lay between the germline ends. CDR3 length equals 12 residues. CDR3 DNA sequence: TGTGCCAGCAGCCCGGGGGACTACGAGCAGTACTTC. It yields the protein CASSPGDYEQYF.

The V call is TRBV7-9, the J call TRBJ2-1; 7 bases are a match to TRBD1. V dropped 4 bases and J dropped 3; count of bases not matched to a gene: 12. The CDR3 is 17 amino acids. The germline V gene encodes CDR1 SEHNR and CDR2 FQNEAQ (reference sequence). CDR3 nucleotides: TGTGCCAGCAGCTCAAACAGGGGCTCCTCAATCTACAATGAGCAGTTCTTC. Its protein is CASSSNRGSSIYNEQFF.

The chain carries TRBV5-1 and TRBJ2-3; 10 positions match TRBD1. V lost 4 bases and J lost 4; bases outside the gene matches: 6. The CDR3 loop spans 15 amino acids. Germline lookup yields CDR1 SGHRS and CDR2 YFSETQ. CDR3 DNA: TGCGCCAGCAGCCGGGGACAGGGGTTAGCAGATACGCAGTATTTT. It specifies CASSRGQGLADTQYF.

The chain couples TRBV5-1 to TRBJ2-5, with a tentative D call TRBD1 (6 bases). V was pared by 4 bases and J by 5 bases, with 12 bases between. CDR3 size: 13 residues. Germline CDR1 reads SGHRS; CDR2 reads YFSETQ. CDR3 nucleotides: TGCGCCAGCAGCGAATCTAGGGGGGAGACCCAGTACTTC. Translated, it gives CASSESRGETQYF.

V and J are TRBV7-9 and TRBJ2-1; tentative D call: TRBD1 (5 bases). This CDR3 contains 12 residues. Trimming stripped 5 bases from V and 8 bases from J, with 10 bases between. Germline CDR1 is SEHNR and CDR2 is FQNEAQ (reference sequence). CDR3 DNA sequence: TGTGCCAGCAGCGGCAGGGTATATGAGCAGTTCTTC. Translating gives CASSGRVYEQFF.

The chain is built from TRBV6-5 and TRBJ1-4; D uncertain. The V end lost 4 bases, the J end lost 7 bases, and 16 bases lay between the germline ends. CDR3 length: 15 residues. Looked up from germline, CDR1 is MNHEY and CDR2 is SVGAGI. The CDR3 nucleotides are TGTGCCAGCAGTTCCAACTCCAAAGGAGGTGAAAAACTGTTTTTT. Its translation: CASSSNSKGGEKLFF.

This clone was counted a few times. The chain employs TRBV5-6 and TRBJ1-5, with 7 bases aligning to TRBD1. Trimming at V came to 3 bases and at J to 5 bases, leaving 5 bases not matched to a gene. The CDR3 is 14 residues long. Germline V lookup: CDR1 SGHDT, CDR2 YYEEEE. In DNA form, the CDR3 reads TGTGCCAGCAGCTCCCGGGACAGAGATCAGCCCCAGCATTTT. It encodes CASSSRDRDQPQHF.

This clone was seen a single time. This rearrangement joins TRBV5-1 to TRBJ2-5; D is ambiguous. Germline values: CDR1 SGHRS, CDR2 YFSETQ. The length of the CDR3 is 14 residues. Trimming cost V 1 base and J 1 base, with 8 bases left between them. The CDR3 loop reads CASSLHSTQETQYF. The CDR3 coding sequence is TGCGCCAGCAGCTTGCACAGCACCCAAGAGACCCAGTACTTC.

This clone was seen a few times. The chain has TRBV5-1 and TRBJ1-2, with D possibly matching TRBD1 (5 bases). V was cut by 0 bases and J by 7 bases, with 13 bases left in between. From germline, CDR1 is SGHRS and CDR2 YFSETQ. CDR3 length: 14 residues. In nucleotides, the CDR3 is TGCGCCAGCAGCTTGGTCGGGCAGGGTGGTGGCTACACCTTC. It translates to CASSLVGQGGGYTF.

Remarks on this clone: This specimen includes other DNA sequences encoding the same CDR3. The rearrangement links TRBV11-2 to TRBJ1-3; 8 nucleotides match TRBD1. The V and J ends lost 5 bases and 4 bases, in that order; junction bases with no gene match: 4. From germline, CDR1 is SGHAT and CDR2 FQNNGV. The CDR3 is 14 residues long. The CDR3 DNA follows: TGTGCCAGCAGCCTGGACAGGGTGGGAAACACCATATATTTT. This gives the protein CASSLDRVGNTIYF.

The rearrangement uses TRBV4-2 and TRBJ1-5; D is possibly TRBD1 (6 bases). The CDR3 extends over 16 amino acids. Germline lookup yields CDR1 LGHNA and CDR2 YNFKEQ. The germline V and J ends were trimmed by 0 bases and 4 bases, with 13 bases remaining between them. The CDR3 protein is CASSQDRGFGNQPQHF. As DNA, the CDR3 is TGTGCCAGCAGCCAAGACAGGGGTTTTGGGAATCAGCCCCAGCATTTT.

The chain has TRBV2 and TRBJ1-3, with TRBD1 identical over 7 bases. The germline V gene has CDR1 SNHLY and CDR2 FYNNEI. V gave up 2 bases and J gave up 0 bases; unmatched junction bases: 10. This CDR3 spans 18 amino acids. The CDR3 sequence: CASSEYTGALPSGNTIYF. For the CDR3, the DNA is TGTGCCAGCAGTGAATACACAGGGGCTCTACCCTCTGGAAACACCATATATTTT.

The chain combines TRBV5-4 with TRBJ2-4; 7 nucleotides agree with TRBD1. Trimming cost V 2 bases and J 7 bases; bases outside gene matches: 6. Germline CDR1 SGHNT, CDR2 YYREEE (reference sequence). The CDR3 has 14 amino acids. The CDR3 is CASSFYRGGNIQYF. The CDR3 region has the DNA TGTGCCAGCAGCTTTTACAGGGGTGGGAACATTCAGTACTTC.

The V and J genes are TRBV4-2 and TRBJ2-7; a weak D match, TRBD2 (6 bases). CDR1 is LGHNA and CDR2 is YNFKEQ in the germline V gene. V was pared by 0 bases and J by 3 bases, with 12 bases between. The CDR3 sequence is 15 residues long. The CDR3 loop reads CASSQDGDGSYEQYF. In DNA form, the CDR3 reads TGTGCCAGCAGCCAAGATGGGGACGGGAGCTACGAGCAGTACTTC.

The chain links TRBV7-9 to TRBJ1-2; no firm D call. Trimming removed 0 bases from V and 4 bases from J, with 15 bases in between. Germline V gene data show CDR1 as SEHNR and CDR2 as FQNEAQ (reference sequence). This CDR3 has 16 amino acids. CDR3 bases: TGTGCCAGCAGCTTAGCGGGGTCCGGGGAGGGCTATGGCTACACCTTC. This gives the protein CASSLAGSGEGYGYTF.